The present T cell receptor beta chain was sequenced within a study of T-cell reconstitution after alpha-beta-depleted transplantation in children. Study-level results: Diversity of TCRbeta at day 60 was high in some patients, arising from surviving recipient T cells and thymic progenitors. There were reportedly several hundred expanded graft clones from which alpha-beta T cells came about two months after transplant. Most T-cell counts and diversity one year after the transplant came from T cells that were newly produced.

This clonotype was seen only a few times. Its antigen remains unknown. Preparing the TCRbeta library involved the use of unique molecular identifiers. Each CDR3 protein gets one entry after TCRdb re-called the PCR reads with MiXCR. The sample consists of nearly 350,000 distinct CDR3 sequences, 15% to 20% of them appearing once. The sample in question was PBMCs, mostly from graft donor cells, obtained 360 days after TCRalphabeta/CD19-depleted stem cell transplant. The TCR comes from a male patient between 2 and 10 years old who had a stem cell transplant for acute lymphoblastic leukemia, so the T cells may come from the graft donor.

Here the CDR3 DNA reads TGTGCCAGCAGACAGACAGGGGGTCTTCGCGATACGCAGTATTTT. It codes for CASRQTGGLRDTQYF. The chain uses TRBV6-5 and TRBJ2-3; 9 nucleotides line up with TRBD1. Unmatched junction bases numbered 10, after V lost 6 bases and J lost 6 bases. This CDR3 contains 15 residues. From germline, CDR1 is MNHEY and CDR2 SVGAGI.